A selection of T cell receptor beta chains follows, all from one sample in a study of STAT5B mutations in CD4+ large granular lymphocyte leukemia. Here immunoSEQ multiplex PCR was the method, and the copy in TCRdb shows in-frame clones only, minus some. Of about 33,000 clones detected, roughly 79% appear once; the ten largest clones hold 3.5% to 5%. Sequenced: CD4+ T cells from blood buffy coats. The receptors shown here come from a human donor in good health. CDR3s include the opening cysteine and the closing phenylalanine or tryptophan. D genes are given only for firm matches. The size entry is marked missing in some rows and otherwise reads once, few, many or a size class.

D gene	CDR3 length	V gene	clone size	J gene	CDR3 DNA	CDR3 protein
NA	12	TRBV7-2	NA	TRBJ1-5	TGTGCCAGCAGCTTGTCTATGGAGCCCCAGCATTTT	CASSLSMEPQHF
TRBD1	16	TRBV18	NA	TRBJ1-1	TGTGCCAGCTCACGGCTACAGGGGGAGGAGAACACTGAAGCTTTCTTT	CASSRLQGEENTEAFF
TRBD2	18	TRBV10-3	NA	TRBJ2-1	TGTGCCATCAGTGACATAGCGGGAGGGAAAAGCTCCTACAATGAGCAGTTCTTC	CAISDIAGGKSSYNEQFF
NA	15	TRBV7-2	once	TRBJ1-2	TGTGCCAGCAGAGGGCGGGGAAACCCTAACTATGGCTACACCTTC	CASRGRGNPNYGYTF
NA	16	TRBV9	NA	TRBJ2-3	TGTGCCAGCAGCTTAAATTCATGGGGTATAACAGATACGCAGTATTTT	CASSLNSWGITDTQYF
TRBD1	13	TRBV30	few	TRBJ1-1	TGTGCCTGTACCGGGACAGGGAACACTGAAGCTTTCTTT	CACTGTGNTEAFF
NA	14	TRBV27	NA	TRBJ1-2	TGTGCCAGCAGTTTATTCCGGACAGCAGGTGGCTACACCTTC	CASSLFRTAGGYTF
NA	15	TRBV5-8	once	TRBJ2-2	TGTGCCAGCAGCTTACCTCGTCTGAAGGCCGGGGAGCTGTTTTTT	CASSLPRLKAGELFF
NA	15	TRBV14	NA	TRBJ2-3	TGTGCCAGCAGCACGGGACTGACTAGCACAGATACGCAGTATTTT	CASSTGLTSTDTQYF
NA	14	TRBV18	NA	TRBJ2-1	TGTGCCAGCTCACCCACTGGAGGGTACAATGAGCAGTTCTTC	CASSPTGGYNEQFF
NA	14	TRBV4-1	few	TRBJ2-7	TGCGCCAGCAGCCAAGAATCGGTTGGGGCGGGGCAGTACTTC	CASSQESVGAGQYF
NA	15	TRBV5-1	NA	TRBJ2-7	TGCGCCAGCAGCCCGCGGCGGGACAACTCCTACGAGCAGTACTTC	CASSPRRDNSYEQYF
NA	18	TRBV10-2	NA	TRBJ2-1	TGCGCCAGCAGTGAAATGGGGGCTAGAGCGACGGTGGGAAATGAGCAGTTCTTC	CASSEMGARATVGNEQFF
TRBD1	14	TRBV7-2	NA	TRBJ2-5	TGTGCCAGCAACTATCCTCGGGACAGAGAGACCCAGTACTTC	CASNYPRDRETQYF
NA	15	TRBV18	NA	TRBJ2-7	TGTGCCAGCTCACCACGGTCAGGGGTAACTCACGAGCAGTACTTC	CASSPRSGVTHEQYF
TRBD1	18	TRBV7-2	NA	TRBJ1-3	TGTGCCAGCAGCCTCGTGGGGACAGGGGGGAGCTCTGGAAACACCATATATTTT	CASSLVGTGGSSGNTIYF
NA	14	TRBV7-3	NA	TRBJ2-3	TGTGCCAGCAGCTTAGACAGTAGCACAGATACGCAGTATTTT	CASSLDSSTDTQYF
NA	13	TRBV27	NA	TRBJ1-2	TGTGCCAGCAGTTTATCAGGGGGAAGTGGCTACACCTTC	CASSLSGGSGYTF
TRBD1	14	TRBV7-9	NA	TRBJ1-1	TGTGCCAGCAGCTTAGGTCGACAGGGCACTGAAGCTTTCTTT	CASSLGRQGTEAFF
TRBD1	14	TRBV7-2	NA	TRBJ1-5	TGTGCCAGCAGTCAAGGGGGCGGCAATCAGCCCCAGCATTTT	CASSQGGGNQPQHF
TRBD2	18	TRBV10-3	NA	TRBJ2-2	TGTGCCATCACCCCGGGACTAGCGGGAGGCCCGAGGGCCGGGGAGCTGTTTTTT	CAITPGLAGGPRAGELFF
NA	15	TRBV4-3	NA	TRBJ1-5	TGCGCCAGCAGCCAAGAAGTGAACCAGGTAGGGGCCCAGCATTTT	CASSQEVNQVGAQHF
NA	13	TRBV29-1	NA	TRBJ2-5	TGCAGCGTTGAAGGACAGCCCAAGATAACCCAGTACTTC	CSVEGQPKITQYF
TRBD1	14	TRBV5-5	NA	TRBJ1-2	TGTGCCAGCAGCCTATTGACAGGGGCCTATGGCTACACCTTC	CASSLLTGAYGYTF
TRBD2	16	TRBV19	once	TRBJ2-3	TGTGCCAGTAGTAGCCGGACTAGCGGGAAGGCAGATACGCAGTATTTT	CASSSRTSGKADTQYF
NA	14	TRBV11-3	few	TRBJ1-1	TGTGCCAGCAGCTTAGGTGCAGCGAACACTGAAGCTTTCTTT	CASSLGAANTEAFF
NA	12	TRBV28	few	TRBJ1-2	TGTGCCAGCAGTACTGACAGCTATGGCTACACCTTC	CASSTDSYGYTF
NA	15	TRBV11-3	NA	TRBJ2-3	TGTGCCAGCAGCTTAGGTGACGGAAGCACAGATACGCAGTATTTT	CASSLGDGSTDTQYF
TRBD1	13	TRBV7-2	NA	TRBJ1-1	TGTGCCAGCAGCCTTCAGGGGGACACTGAAGCTTTCTTT	CASSLQGDTEAFF
NA	14	TRBV25-1	NA	TRBJ2-5	TGTGCCAGCAGTGTAAGCAGGGGAGAGGAGACCCAGTACTTC	CASSVSRGEETQYF
NA	16	TRBV7-2	NA	TRBJ2-7	TGTGCCAGCAGGCAGACCCACCCAGCTGGCTCCTACGAGCAGTACTTC	CASRQTHPAGSYEQYF
NA	13	TRBV19	few	TRBJ2-1	TGTGCCAGTAGTACCCTGCCGAGCAATGAGCAGTTCTTC	CASSTLPSNEQFF
NA	16	TRBV7-2	NA	TRBJ2-7	TGTGCCAGCAGCTTAGCGCCCCCGACTGGGGGATACGAGCAGTACTTC	CASSLAPPTGGYEQYF
NA	11	TRBV28	NA	TRBJ2-7	TGTGCCAGCAGTCAGGAGCTTGAGCAGTACTTC	CASSQELEQYF